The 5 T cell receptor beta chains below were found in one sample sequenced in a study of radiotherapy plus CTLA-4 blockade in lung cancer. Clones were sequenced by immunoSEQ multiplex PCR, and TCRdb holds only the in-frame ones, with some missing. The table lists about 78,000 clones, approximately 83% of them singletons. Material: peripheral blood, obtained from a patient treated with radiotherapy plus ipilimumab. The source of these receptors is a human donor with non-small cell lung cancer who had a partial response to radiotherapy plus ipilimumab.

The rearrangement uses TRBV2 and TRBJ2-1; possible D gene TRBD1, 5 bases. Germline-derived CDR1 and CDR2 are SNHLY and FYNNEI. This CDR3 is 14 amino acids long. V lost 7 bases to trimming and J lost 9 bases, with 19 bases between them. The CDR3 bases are TGTGCCAGCAATTCGGGTAGCAGGGTGGCTGAGCAGTTCTTC. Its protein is CASNSGSRVAEQFF.

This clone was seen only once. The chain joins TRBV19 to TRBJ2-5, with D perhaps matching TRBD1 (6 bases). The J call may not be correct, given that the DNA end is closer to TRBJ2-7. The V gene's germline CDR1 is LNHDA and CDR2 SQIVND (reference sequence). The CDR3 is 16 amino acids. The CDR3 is CASSSHSGTPPYEQYF. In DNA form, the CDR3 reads TGTGCCAGTAGTAGCCACTCCGGGACACCGCCCTACGAGCAGTACTTC.

CDR3 loop: CSLGQGYNEQFF. The CDR3 bases are TGCAGCCTGGGACAGGGATACAATGAGCAGTTCTTC. The rearrangement joins TRBV29-1 to TRBJ2-1; TRBD1 agrees at 9 bases. After removal of 8 bases from V and 4 bases from J, the junction contained 3 bases not matched to a gene. From germline, CDR1 is SQVTM and CDR2 ANQGSEA. This CDR3 is 12 amino acids long.

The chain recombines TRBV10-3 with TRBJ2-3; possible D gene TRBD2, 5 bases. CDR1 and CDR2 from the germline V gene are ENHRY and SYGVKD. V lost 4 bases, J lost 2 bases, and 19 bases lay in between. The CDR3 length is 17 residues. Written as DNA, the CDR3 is TGTGCCATCAGTGGGTCTTGGGTATCGGGGTCCACAGATACGCAGTATTTT. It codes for CAISGSWVSGSTDTQYF.

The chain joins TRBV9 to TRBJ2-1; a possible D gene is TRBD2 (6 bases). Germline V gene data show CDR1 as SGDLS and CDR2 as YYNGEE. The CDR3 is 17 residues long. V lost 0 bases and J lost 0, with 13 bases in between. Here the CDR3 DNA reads TGTGCCAGCAGCGTAGCCCCCCCCGGGAGCTCCTACAATGAGCAGTTCTTC. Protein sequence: CASSVAPPGSSYNEQFF. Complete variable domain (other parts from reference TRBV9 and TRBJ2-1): DSGVTQTPKHLITATGQRVTLRCSPRSGDLSVYWYQQSLDQGLQFLIQYYNGEERAKGNILERFSAQQFPDLHSELNLSSLELGDSALYFCASSVAPPGSSYNEQFFGPGTRLTVL.